This T cell receptor (beta chain) was obtained from a study of cytomegalovirus exposure and HLA in healthy donors. Study-level findings and limits: Most observed TCR sequences were rare, whereas some public TCRs were detected in many donors.

About this clone: Its target is not known.

Using immunoSEQ multiplex PCR, the repertoire was profiled, and TCRdb retains in-frame clones only, with some absent. Among a few hundred thousand clones, 86% were seen once, and the ten largest hold under 0.85%. V was cut by 0 bases and J by 5 bases, with 11 bases left in between. This CDR3 region has 15 residues. In germline, CDR1 is SGDLS, CDR2 YYNGEE. The V and J genes are TRBV9 and TRBJ2-2; no clear D. Sequencing was carried out using PBMCs. The clonotype was recovered from a woman aged 18-29 years in good health and CMV-seronegative. The CDR3 protein is CASSVGAEPTGELFF. The CDR3 DNA sequence: TGTGCCAGCAGCGTAGGGGCAGAGCCAACCGGGGAGCTGTTTTTT.